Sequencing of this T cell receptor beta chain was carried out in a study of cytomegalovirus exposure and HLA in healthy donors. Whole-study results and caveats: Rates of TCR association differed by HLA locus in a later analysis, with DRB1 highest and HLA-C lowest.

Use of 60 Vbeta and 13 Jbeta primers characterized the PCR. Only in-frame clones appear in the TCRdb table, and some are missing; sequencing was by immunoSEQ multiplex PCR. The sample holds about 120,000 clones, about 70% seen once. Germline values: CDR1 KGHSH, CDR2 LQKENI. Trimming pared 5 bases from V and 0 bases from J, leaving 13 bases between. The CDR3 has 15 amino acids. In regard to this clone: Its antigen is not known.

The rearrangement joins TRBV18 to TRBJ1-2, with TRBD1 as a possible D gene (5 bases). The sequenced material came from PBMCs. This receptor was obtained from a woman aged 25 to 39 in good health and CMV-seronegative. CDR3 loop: CASSSRQSANYGYTF. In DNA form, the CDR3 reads TGTGCCAGCTCATCCAGACAGTCAGCTAACTATGGCTACACCTTC.